This TCR beta chain is drawn from a study of cytomegalovirus exposure and HLA in healthy donors. Study-level information: A prior analysis found around 110 million unique TCR beta sequences from 170 million or so T cells.

Unrecorded immune exposure was likely among donors, who were nominally healthy when sampled. CDR3 size: 11 residues. Trimming removed 7 bases at V and 5 bases at J, with 6 bases between. Germline CDR1 is MNHEY and CDR2 is SMNVEV (reference sequence). This clone appeared a few times. The study ran its PCR with 60 Vbeta and 13 Jbeta primers. The assay was immunoSEQ multiplex PCR, and TCRdb's table has in-frame clones only and misses some. The sample includes fewer than 250,000 clones, around 77% seen only once; the top ten take over 1.5%. Sequences were obtained from PBMCs. This TCR was recovered from a woman under 30 in good health and CMV-seronegative. The chain links TRBV27 to TRBJ2-1; D may be TRBD1 (5 bases). The CDR3 region has the DNA TGTGCCAGCAAAGGGGACAATGAGCAGTTCTTC. Translation: CASKGDNEQFF.